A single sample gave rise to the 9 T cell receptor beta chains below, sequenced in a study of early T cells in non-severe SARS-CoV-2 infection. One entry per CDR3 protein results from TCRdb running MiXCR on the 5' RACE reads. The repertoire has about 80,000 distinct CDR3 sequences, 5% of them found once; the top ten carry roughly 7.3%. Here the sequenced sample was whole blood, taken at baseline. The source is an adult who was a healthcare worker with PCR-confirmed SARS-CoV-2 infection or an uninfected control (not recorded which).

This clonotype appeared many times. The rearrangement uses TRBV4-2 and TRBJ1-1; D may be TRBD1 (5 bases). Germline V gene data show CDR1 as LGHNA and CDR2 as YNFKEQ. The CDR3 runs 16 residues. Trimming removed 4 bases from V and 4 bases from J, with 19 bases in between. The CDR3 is CASSPRAQEAGTEAFF. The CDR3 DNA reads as TGTGCCAGCAGCCCCCGGGCACAGGAGGCGGGCACTGAAGCTTTCTTT.

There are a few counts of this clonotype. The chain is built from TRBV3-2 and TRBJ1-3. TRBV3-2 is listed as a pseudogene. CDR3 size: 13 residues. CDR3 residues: CASSQGRIATIYF. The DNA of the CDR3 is TGTGCCAGCAGCCAAGGCAGAATTGCCACCATATATTTT.

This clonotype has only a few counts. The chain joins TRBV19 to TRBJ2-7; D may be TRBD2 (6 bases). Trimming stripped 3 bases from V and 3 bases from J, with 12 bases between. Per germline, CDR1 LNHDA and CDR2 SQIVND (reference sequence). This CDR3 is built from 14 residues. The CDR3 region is CASSISGAFYEQYF. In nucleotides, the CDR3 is TGTGCCAGTAGTATTTCGGGAGCATTCTACGAGCAGTACTTC.

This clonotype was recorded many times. The CDR3 nucleotides read TGTGCCAGCAGCCCCCAGGGAGGGACAGATTCTAGCACAGATACGCAGTATTTT. This encodes CASSPQGGTDSSTDTQYF. V and J are TRBV7-3 and TRBJ2-3; D is possibly TRBD1 or TRBD2 (7 bases each). CDR1 SGHTA and CDR2 FQGTGA come from the germline V gene. The CDR3 length is 18 residues. Trimming pared 5 bases from V and 0 bases from J, leaving 21 bases between.

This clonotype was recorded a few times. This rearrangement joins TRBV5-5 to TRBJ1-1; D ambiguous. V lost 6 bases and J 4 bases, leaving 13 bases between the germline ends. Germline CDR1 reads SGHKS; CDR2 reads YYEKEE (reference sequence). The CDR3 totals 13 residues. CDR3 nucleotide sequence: TGTGCCAGCACCCCGCGAGGGTTCACTGAAGCTTTCTTT. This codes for CASTPRGFTEAFF. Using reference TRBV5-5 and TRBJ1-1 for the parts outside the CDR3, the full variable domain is DAGVTQSPTHLIKTRGQQVTLRCSPISGHKSVSWYQQVLGQGPQFIFQYYEKEERGRGNFPDRFSARQFPNYSSELNVNALLLGDSALYLCASTPRGFTEAFFGQGTRLTVV.

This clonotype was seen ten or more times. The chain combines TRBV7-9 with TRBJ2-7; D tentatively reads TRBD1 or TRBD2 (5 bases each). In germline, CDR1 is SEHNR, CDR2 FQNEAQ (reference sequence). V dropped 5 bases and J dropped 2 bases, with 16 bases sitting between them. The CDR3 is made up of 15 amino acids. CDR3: CASSNYTRGTYEQYF. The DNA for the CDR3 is TGTGCCAGCAGCAATTACACTAGGGGCACCTACGAGCAGTACTTC. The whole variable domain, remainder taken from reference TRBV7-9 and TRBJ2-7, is DTGVSQNPRHKITKRGQNVTFRCDPISEHNRLYWYRQTLGQGPEFLTYFQNEAQLEKSRLLSDRFSAERPKGSFSTLEIQRTEQGDSAMYLCASSNYTRGTYEQYFGPGTRLTVT.

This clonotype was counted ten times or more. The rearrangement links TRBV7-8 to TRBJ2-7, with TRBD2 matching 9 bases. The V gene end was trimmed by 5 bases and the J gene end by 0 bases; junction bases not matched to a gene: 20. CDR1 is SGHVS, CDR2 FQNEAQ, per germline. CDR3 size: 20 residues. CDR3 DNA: TGTGCCAGCAGCCTAAAAGCCCTCGCTCTAGCGGGGCCATCCTCCTACGAGCAGTACTTC. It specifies CASSLKALALAGPSSYEQYF.

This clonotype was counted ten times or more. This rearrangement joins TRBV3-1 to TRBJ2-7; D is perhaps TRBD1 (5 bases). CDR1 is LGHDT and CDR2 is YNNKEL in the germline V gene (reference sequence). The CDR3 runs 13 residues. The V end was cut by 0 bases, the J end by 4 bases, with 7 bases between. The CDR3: CASSQEGHYEQYF. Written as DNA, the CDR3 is TGTGCCAGCAGCCAAGAGGGGCATTACGAGCAGTACTTC.

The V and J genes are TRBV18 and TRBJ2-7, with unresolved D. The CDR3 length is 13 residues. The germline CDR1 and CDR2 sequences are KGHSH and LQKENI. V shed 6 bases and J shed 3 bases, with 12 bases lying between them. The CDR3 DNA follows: TGTGCCAGCTCCTCCCAACCGGGCTACGAGCAGTACTTC. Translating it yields CASSSQPGYEQYF.